The text below deals with one TCR beta chain. Germline trimming cut 4 bases from V and 3 bases from J; bases unmatched to any gene: 9. This CDR3 has 16 residues. Germline lookup yields CDR1 SGDLS and CDR2 YYNGEE. This record comes from a study of memory B cells and T cells in multiple sclerosis. Only in-frame clones appear in the TCRdb table, and some are missing; sequencing was by immunoSEQ multiplex PCR. Counted here are 13,000 to 15,000 clones, 69% occurring once; the ten biggest clones make up approximately 2.3%. The V gene is TRBV9, the J gene TRBJ2-3; 9 bases match TRBD2. The sequence was collected from a human donor with multiple sclerosis. The sequencing sample was made of memory (CD45RO+) CD4+ T cells from blood. CDR3 DNA: TGTGCCAGCAGCCTGACCGGGACTAGCCGTACAGATACGCAGTATTTT. This sequence encodes CASSLTGTSRTDTQYF.